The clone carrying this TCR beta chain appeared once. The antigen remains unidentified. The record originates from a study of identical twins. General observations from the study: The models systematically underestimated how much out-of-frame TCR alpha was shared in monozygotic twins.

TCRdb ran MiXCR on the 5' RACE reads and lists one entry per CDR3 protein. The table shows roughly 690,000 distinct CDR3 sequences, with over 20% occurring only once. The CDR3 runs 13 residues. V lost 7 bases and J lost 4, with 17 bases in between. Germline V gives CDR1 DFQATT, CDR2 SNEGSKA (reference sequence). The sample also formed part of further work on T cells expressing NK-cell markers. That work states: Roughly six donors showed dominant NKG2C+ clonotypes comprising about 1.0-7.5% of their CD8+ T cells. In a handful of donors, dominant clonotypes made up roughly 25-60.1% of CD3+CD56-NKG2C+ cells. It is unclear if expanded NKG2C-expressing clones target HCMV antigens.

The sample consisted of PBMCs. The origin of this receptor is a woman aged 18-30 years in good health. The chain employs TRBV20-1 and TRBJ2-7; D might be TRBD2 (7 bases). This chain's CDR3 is CSGLRGAEYEQYF. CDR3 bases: TGCAGTGGGTTACGGGGGGCAGAGTACGAGCAGTACTTC.